The sequence of this TCR beta chain was determined in a study of control samples from healthy donors and cancer patients. Clones were sequenced by immunoSEQ multiplex PCR, and TCRdb holds only the in-frame ones, with some missing. This table has some 120,000 clones, roughly 86% appearing once. Germline loops: CDR1 LGHDT, CDR2 YNNKEL (reference sequence). The CDR3 spans 18 residues. V shed 5 bases and J shed 1 base, with 18 bases lying between them. Specimen: blood. This receptor was taken from a man aged 55-75 years in good health. The chain carries TRBV3-1 (or the pseudogene TRBV3-2) and TRBJ2-6; D may correspond to TRBD1 or TRBD2 (6 bases each). In DNA, the CDR3 is TGTGCCAGCAGCTCCCGGGGGCTGGAACTATCTGGGGCCAACGTCCTGACTTTC. It specifies CASSSRGLELSGANVLTF.